A single sample gave rise to the 25 T cell receptor beta chains below, sequenced in a study of blood T cell repertoires in COVID-19. Clones were read by immunoSEQ multiplex PCR, and TCRdb kept only the in-frame ones, dropping some. The sample records fewer than 500,000 clones, roughly 90% being singletons. Sequencing input: peripheral blood. The receptor set was obtained from a woman aged 25 to 39 with acute or convalescent COVID-19.

This clone was observed once. The chain joins TRBV5-1 to TRBJ2-1, with 7 bases fitting TRBD1. The CDR3 contains 17 residues. Germline assignment: CDR1 SGHRS and CDR2 YFSETQ. V trimming: 4 bases; J trimming: 5 bases; junction bases outside the gene matches: 15. The CDR3 DNA follows: TGCGCCAGCAGCCCGCAACTCAACACAGGGGTAAACAATGAGCAGTTCTTC. As protein: CASSPQLNTGVNNEQFF.

CDR3: CASRRGSYEQYF. The CDR3 nucleotides read TGTGCCAGCAGACGCGGGAGCTACGAGCAGTACTTC. The gene calls are TRBV5-5 and TRBJ2-7; TRBD2 matches at 7 bases. The CDR3 has 12 amino acids. J lost 3 bases, V lost 5 bases, and 2 bases had no gene match. Germline CDR1 and CDR2: SGHKS and YYEKEE (reference sequence).

This chain uses TRBV18 with TRBJ2-1; possible D gene TRBD1, 6 bases. CDR3 length equals 16 residues. Germline V CDR1 and CDR2: KGHSH, LQKENI. Trimming took off 1 base at V and 5 bases at J, with 15 bases between the two ends. This CDR3 reads CASSPRLQGENNEQFF. Here the CDR3 DNA reads TGTGCCAGCTCACCACGATTACAGGGTGAGAACAATGAGCAGTTCTTC.

The V call is TRBV19, the J call TRBJ2-5; 8 positions agree with TRBD1. This CDR3 has 15 amino acids. Germline V lookup: CDR1 LNHDA, CDR2 SQIVND (reference sequence). Losses at the gene ends were 6 bases for V and 1 base for J; bases not matched to a gene: 7. The CDR3 DNA is TGTGCCAGTAGCTTAGCAGGGGGCGTCCAAGAGACCCAGTACTTC. It translates to CASSLAGGVQETQYF.

The chain links TRBV10-3 to TRBJ1-3; a weak D match, TRBD1 (5 bases). This CDR3 contains 13 residues. The V and J ends lost 8 bases and 4 bases respectively, with 12 bases between them. From germline, CDR1 is ENHRY and CDR2 SYGVKD. The CDR3 here is CAIGGADGNTIYF. The CDR3 nucleotides read TGTGCCATCGGCGGGGCAGACGGAAACACCATATATTTT.

The chain combines TRBV6-5 with TRBJ1-5; possible D gene TRBD1, 5 bases. CDR1 MNHEY and CDR2 SVGAGI come from the germline V gene. The V gene lost 6 bases and the J gene lost 3 bases, with 9 bases spanning the gap. The CDR3 runs 13 residues. CDR3 nucleotides: TGTGCCAGCAGAGCAGGGTCCAATCAGCCCCAGCATTTT. This gives the protein CASRAGSNQPQHF.

The chain carries TRBV2 and TRBJ1-5; perhaps TRBD1 as D (5 bases). The V and J ends lost 8 bases and 2 bases respectively, with 16 bases between them. Germline assignment: CDR1 SNHLY and CDR2 FYNNEI. The CDR3 is 15 amino acids. DNA of the CDR3: TGTGCCAGCGGTTACTCCAGGGTAGGCAATCAGCCCCAGCATTTT. Translated, it gives CASGYSRVGNQPQHF.

A few counts support this clone. This chain joins TRBV4-2 and TRBJ1-2; 9 positions agree with TRBD1. The J segment lost 5 bases and the V segment lost 0 bases, leaving 7 bases of the junction unmatched. Germline V CDR1 and CDR2: LGHNA, YNFKEQ. CDR3 length: 16 amino acids. CDR3 sequence reads: CASSQDSQGARYGYTF. The CDR3 coding sequence is TGTGCCAGCAGCCAAGATTCACAGGGGGCAAGGTATGGCTACACCTTC.

The chain joins TRBV4-1 to TRBJ2-7; D ambiguous. CDR1 MGHRA and CDR2 YSYEKL come from the germline V gene. The V gene lost 4 bases and the J gene lost 3 bases, with 16 bases spanning the gap. This CDR3 has 15 amino acids. In nucleotides, the CDR3 is TGCGCCAGCAGCCCCTCTTCCCCACGGGTCTACGAGCAGTACTTC. This sequence encodes CASSPSSPRVYEQYF.

The V gene is TRBV3-1 (or the pseudogene TRBV3-2), the J gene TRBJ1-1, with D possibly being TRBD1 (5 bases). Germline-derived CDR1 and CDR2 are LGHDT and YNNKEL (reference sequence). V was pared by 8 bases and J by 3 bases, with 19 bases between. The CDR3 runs to 15 residues. CDR3 loop: CASDKGRGRDTEAFF. Here the CDR3 DNA reads TGTGCCAGCGACAAAGGACGGGGGAGGGACACTGAAGCTTTCTTT.

This chain uses TRBV2 with TRBJ2-3; 8 bases map to TRBD2. Looked up from germline, CDR1 is SNHLY and CDR2 is FYNNEI. The J segment lost 5 bases and the V segment lost 7 bases, leaving 11 bases of the junction unmatched. The CDR3 covers 15 residues. CDR3: CASMSGRGGGDTQYF. Written as DNA, the CDR3 is TGTGCCAGCATGAGCGGACGGGGGGGCGGAGATACGCAGTATTTT.

This chain joins TRBV4-1 and TRBJ2-5, with 11 bases aligning to TRBD2. Looked up from germline, CDR1 is MGHRA and CDR2 is YSYEKL. The CDR3 spans 17 residues. The J segment lost 5 bases and the V segment lost 1 base, leaving 9 bases of the junction unmatched. CDR3 loop: CASSQVYSGGAGETQYF. For the CDR3, the DNA is TGCGCCAGCAGCCAAGTTTATAGCGGGGGGGCCGGGGAGACCCAGTACTTC.

The J gene is TRBJ2-3, the V gene TRBV5-1, with 8 bases that match TRBD1. J was trimmed by 4 bases and V by 0 bases; bases with no gene match: 4. The length of the CDR3 is 15 residues. CDR1 SGHRS and CDR2 YFSETQ come from the germline V gene. The CDR3 protein is CASSLVQGASDTQYF. CDR3 DNA sequence: TGCGCCAGCAGCTTGGTTCAGGGGGCCTCAGATACGCAGTATTTT.

This rearrangement joins TRBV28 to TRBJ1-4, with a possible D match to TRBD1 (6 bases). V lost 8 bases, J lost 7 bases, and 20 bases lay in between. The germline V gene has CDR1 MDHEN and CDR2 SYDVKM. The CDR3 consists of 15 residues. The CDR3 spells CASAAGGGRGEKLFF. The CDR3 DNA sequence: TGTGCCAGCGCCGCTGGGGGGGGGCGCGGTGAAAAACTGTTTTTT.

This rearrangement joins TRBV6-1 to TRBJ1-4; D call uncertain. V shed 2 bases and J shed 3 bases, with 13 bases lying between them. The CDR3 consists of 16 residues. The V gene's germline CDR1 is MNHNS and CDR2 SASEGT. The CDR3: CASSENWAGSNEKLFF. CDR3 in DNA: TGTGCCAGCAGTGAAAACTGGGCAGGTTCTAATGAAAAACTGTTTTTT.

This sequence joins TRBV30 and TRBJ1-5, with D possibly TRBD1 on 5 matching bases. Trimming stripped 1 base from V and 4 bases from J, with 11 bases between. Germline values: CDR1 GTSNPN, CDR2 SVGIG (reference sequence). The CDR3 sequence is 14 residues long. CDR3 loop: CAWSGRAQNQPQHF. The CDR3 nucleotides read TGTGCCTGGAGTGGCAGGGCGCAAAATCAGCCCCAGCATTTT.

The rearrangement uses TRBV4-1 and TRBJ2-7; D call uncertain. The germline gives CDR1 MGHRA, CDR2 YSYEKL. Trimming stripped 3 bases from V and 5 bases from J, with 11 bases between. The CDR3 sequence is 13 residues long. CDR3 residues: CASSHLTLDEQYF. The CDR3 nucleotides are TGCGCCAGCAGCCATCTAACTTTGGACGAGCAGTACTTC.

The chain couples TRBV12-5 to TRBJ1-1; no clear D gene. Germline assignment: CDR1 LGHNT and CDR2 FRNRAP. This CDR3 is built from 11 residues. The V end was cut by 7 bases, the J end by 4 bases, with 7 bases between. The CDR3 DNA reads TGTGCTAGTGCCGAAGCCACTGAAGCTTTCTTT. It codes for CASAEATEAFF. The full variable domain, completed using reference TRBV12-5 and TRBJ1-1, is DARVTQTPRHKVTEMGQEVTMRCQPILGHNTVFWYRQTMMQGLELLAYFRNRAPLDDSGMPKDRFSAEMPDATLATLKIQPSEPRDSAVYFCASAEATEAFFGQGTRLTVV.

The V gene is TRBV5-4, the J gene TRBJ2-7; D call uncertain. The V end lost 1 base, the J end lost 4 bases, and 9 bases lay between the germline ends. This CDR3 is built from 13 residues. Germline V gene sequence: CDR1 SGHNT, CDR2 YYREEE (reference sequence). The CDR3 DNA follows: TGTGCCAGCAGCTTGCTTGCAGGTTACGAGCAGTACTTC. Translated, it gives CASSLLAGYEQYF.

The chain has TRBV27 and TRBJ2-3; D might be TRBD2 (5 bases). The CDR3 is made up of 15 amino acids. The germline V gene encodes CDR1 MNHEY and CDR2 SMNVEV (reference sequence). V lost 4 bases, J lost 0 bases, and 11 bases lay in between. CDR3 loop: CASSSLGGSTDTQYF. The CDR3 DNA reads as TGTGCCAGCAGTTCTCTTGGAGGTAGCACAGATACGCAGTATTTT.

The chain has TRBV7-8 and TRBJ1-5, with 8 bases fitting TRBD1. There are 17 residues in the CDR3. Trimming cost V 4 bases and J 3 bases; bases outside gene matches: 11. CDR1 and CDR2 (germline): SGHVS, FQNEAQ. CDR3 amino acids: CASSSQRTGRNNQPQHF. CDR3 bases: TGTGCCAGCAGCTCTCAAAGGACAGGGAGGAACAATCAGCCCCAGCATTTT.

The chain combines TRBV7-8 with TRBJ2-2; D is perhaps TRBD1 (5 bases). The germline CDR1 and CDR2 sequences are SGHVS and FQNEAQ. The CDR3 has 15 amino acids. With 1 base removed from V and 7 bases from J, the gap between germline ends came to 13 bases. The CDR3 coding sequence is TGTGCCAGCAGCTTAGTCACAGGCGGTAACGGGGAGCTGTTTTTT. It is translated as CASSLVTGGNGELFF.

CDR3: CASRQTGRTDTQYF. In DNA, the CDR3 is TGTGCCAGCAGACAGACAGGACGCACAGATACGCAGTATTTT. The J gene is TRBJ2-3, the V gene TRBV28; tentatively, D is TRBD1 (6 bases). The CDR3 is made up of 14 amino acids. Trimming cost V 6 bases and J 1 base, with 11 bases left between them. Looked up from germline, CDR1 is MDHEN and CDR2 is SYDVKM.

This chain uses TRBV7-2 with TRBJ1-5; maybe TRBD1 (6 bases). Germline CDR1 and CDR2: SGHTA and FQGNSA. The CDR3 is 15 amino acids. Deletions cut 8 bases from V and 7 bases from J, with 21 bases between. The CDR3: CASQIGGGVGQPQHF. CDR3 bases: TGTGCCAGCCAGATCGGTGGGGGCGTGGGGCAGCCCCAGCATTTT.

The CDR3 loop is CASERGSTGELFF. The DNA of the CDR3 is TGTGCCAGCGAGCGAGGGAGTACCGGGGAGCTGTTTTTT. The chain employs TRBV19 and TRBJ2-2; TRBD2 is a possible D gene (5 bases). V dropped 9 bases and J dropped 5 bases, with 13 bases sitting between them. CDR1 and CDR2 (germline): LNHDA, SQIVND (reference sequence). This CDR3 has 13 amino acids.